The TCR beta chain described here comes from a study of T cell responses to AZD1222 COVID-19 vaccine (dated by TCRdb to about 2021). At the level of the whole study: Because spike-specific TCR depth and breadth did not differ between the two schedules, AZD1222 recipients who got a second dose at roughly 4 weeks were pooled with those who got a second dose at roughly 12 weeks. TCR sequencing was performed for roughly 250 trial participants, of whom about 200 were given two doses of AZD1222 and approximately 25 were given two doses of MenACWY control vaccine. Enrollment into the trials was organized by age into subgroups of 18-55, 56-69 and 70-plus years, and those subgroups contained approximately 150, 30 and 60 TCR-sequenced participants, respectively. What the study reported, not specific to this receptor: Conclusions about previously exposed vaccinees were limited because only five to seven AZD1222 recipients were SARS-CoV-2 seropositive at baseline. In the small 56-69-year group, the increase in depth fell short of significance, most likely because of low power. Vaccine-associated CD4 TCRs spanned the whole spike protein, with dominant responses in regions 160-218 and 743-854. Participants were mostly white British and included more females than males, and it was suggested by the authors that clonal diversity may have been underestimated. After two AZD1222 doses, spike-specific TCR breadth and depth were significantly higher than at day 0 and than in MenACWY recipients. Epitopes outside the regions mutated in the B.1.351 and B.1.1.7 variants were reportedly recognized by nearly half of the unique spike-specific TCRs. No day 14 peak-response samples were available, so repertoires were characterized only after the peak T cell response.

The time point label on this specimen signifies: baseline before first vaccination. The vaccinee samples were drawn from two UK trials, COV001 and COV002, one of which was a single-blind randomized controlled phase 2/3 trial testing AZD1222 (ChAdOx1 nCoV-19) in healthy adults. For TCRbeta chain sequencing, PBMC samples were collected from trial participants at day 0 and at day 28 after the second dose. The CDR3 regions of human TCRbeta chains were analyzed by immunosequencing. The paper's processing steps were these. Repertoire TCRs were matched against a reference library of SARS-CoV-2-specific TCRs generated with the MIRA antigen-specificity platform. Breadth meant the fraction of unique TCRs that were SARS-CoV-2-associated, whereas depth meant the fraction of total T cells that were SARS-CoV-2-associated. Using the MIRA data, every spike-specific TCR was mapped to the spike region that the TCR reacted to and assigned to either a CD4 or a CD8 class. Log10-transformed breadth and depth values were compared by one-way ANOVA with Sidak's multiple comparisons tests. Imported from immuneACCESS, the table was reduced by TCRdb to in-frame sequences with V and J called. These copies leave out some clones; in studies compared against another copy, an unresolved V gene accounts for under half, and the cause of the remainder is not known. That table supplies the V and J calls and clone size; D and trimming were determined from the DNA. In all, the sample holds about 180,000 clones, and 75% to 90% of those were seen once. The ten biggest clones cover around 6.9% of the sample.

Reading the germline V gene gives CDR1 LGHNT and CDR2 FRNRAP. From cysteine to phenylalanine, the CDR3 is 18 amino acids long. Just CDR3 DNA is preserved here, 54 bases in frame from base 1. V and J are truncated by 1 base and 2 bases respectively, leaving an intervening sequence of 18 bases. For this clone: The specificity of this receptor is unknown. Base qualities are not provided; no much larger clone lies one nucleotide away.

The sample in question was peripheral blood, obtained on day 0 of AZD1222 vaccination. The receptor chain draws on TRBV12-5 and TRBJ1-3; TRBD1 is perhaps the D gene, given 5 matching bases. The origin of this receptor is an adult in good health. CDR3 loop: CASGLDRAGRDAGNTIYF. Read as DNA, the sequence is TGTGCTAGTGGTTTGGATCGGGCAGGGCGCGATGCTGGAAACACCATATATTTT.